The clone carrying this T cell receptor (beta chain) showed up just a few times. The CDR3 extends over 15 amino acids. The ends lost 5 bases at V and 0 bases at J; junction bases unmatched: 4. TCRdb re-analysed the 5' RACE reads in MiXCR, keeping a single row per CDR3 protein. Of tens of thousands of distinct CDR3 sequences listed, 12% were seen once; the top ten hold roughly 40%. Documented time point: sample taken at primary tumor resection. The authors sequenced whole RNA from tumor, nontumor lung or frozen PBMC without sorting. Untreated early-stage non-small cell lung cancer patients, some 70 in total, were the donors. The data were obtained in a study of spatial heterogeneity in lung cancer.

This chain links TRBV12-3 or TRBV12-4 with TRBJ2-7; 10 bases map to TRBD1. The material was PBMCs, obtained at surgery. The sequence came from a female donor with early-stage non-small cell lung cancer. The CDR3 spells CASSPGQGLSYEQYF. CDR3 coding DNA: TGTGCCAGCAGTCCGGGACAGGGGCTCTCCTACGAGCAGTACTTC.